This TCR beta chain was captured in a study of blood T cells in healthy people across ages. Overall study results and limits: Per million T cells, the diversity of TCR beta decreased roughly linearly as age advanced.

A note on this clonotype: The antigen remains undetermined.

The second PCR ran roughly 7 to 12 cycles with a sample-barcoded 5' primer and J-beta primers. All samples gave at least 3 million CDR3-containing paired-end reads. TCRdb re-analysed the 5' RACE reads in MiXCR, keeping a single row per CDR3 protein. The table records 630,000 or so distinct CDR3 sequences, 32% of them present only once. The people who gave samples were healthy Caucasians from Russia, aged roughly 6 to 100. The V gene lost 1 base and the J gene lost 4 bases, with 14 bases spanning the gap. Germline lookup yields CDR1 SGHRS and CDR2 YFSETQ. This CDR3 contains 15 residues. This TCR came from a woman of 80 years or more in good health. The sequencing sample was made of blood. V gene TRBV5-1 combines with J gene TRBJ1-1, with D possibly being TRBD1 (6 bases). The CDR3 sequence is CASSLTGKGGTEAFF. CDR3 bases: TGCGCCAGCAGCTTGACAGGGAAAGGAGGCACTGAAGCTTTCTTT.